This T cell receptor (beta chain) emerged from a study of T cell responses to AZD1222 COVID-19 vaccine. The study's findings and limits: Clonal diversity was possibly underestimated; the donors were predominantly white British and more often female.

Clones were read by immunoSEQ multiplex PCR, and TCRdb kept only the in-frame ones, dropping some. The sample has approximately 270,000 clones, approximately 94% seen once. A remark on this clone: Its antigen remains unidentified.

Germline loops: CDR1 SGDLS, CDR2 YYNGEE. Trimming cost V 0 bases and J 3 bases, with 12 bases left between them. The CDR3 is 15 amino acids. The chain recombines TRBV9 with TRBJ1-2; a weak D match, TRBD1 (6 bases). The source is an adult who received the AZD1222 COVID-19 vaccine. The sequences come from peripheral blood, collected 28 days after the second AZD1222 dose. The CDR3 bases are TGTGCCAGCAGCGTAGCTACAGGGAGGGACTATGGCTACACCTTC. Residues: CASSVATGRDYGYTF.